The T cell receptor beta chain described here comes from a study of cytotoxic CD8 clonotypes in ibrutinib-treated CLL. Study information: Following treatment for a median roughly 12 months, range 6 to 36, response samples were then taken.

The targeted sequencing depth was 1 in 200,000 to 1 in 1 million T cells. Clones were read by immunoSEQ multiplex PCR, and TCRdb kept only the in-frame ones, dropping some. The table has about 160,000 clones, under 85% seen once. This clone was picked up many times. Germline lookup yields CDR1 MGHRA and CDR2 YSYEKL. This CDR3 spans 14 amino acids. Trimming removed 1 base at V and 5 bases at J, with 6 bases between. The chain couples TRBV4-1 to TRBJ2-6, with no clear D. The receptor comes from a human donor with chronic lymphocytic leukemia. The source material was PBMCs, sampled after 24 months of ibrutinib treatment. Written as DNA, the CDR3 is TGCGCCAGCAGCCAAGGTTTCCGGGCCAACGTCCTGACTTTC. Its translation: CASSQGFRANVLTF.